The T cell receptor beta chain described here comes from a study of cytomegalovirus exposure and HLA in healthy donors (dated by TCRdb to the late 2010s). In terms of the full investigation: According to a later analysis, one platform produced both the 110 or so validation repertoires and the 670 or so repertoires of the first cohort. The study aimed to test whether signatures of past pathogen exposure could be identified by cataloging public T cell receptors. A separate validation cohort of roughly 130 different subjects was used in addition to the 666-subject first cohort. High-throughput TCR immunosequencing, statistical association of individual TCRs with disease status, and machine learning were combined to predict cytomegalovirus infection status. The paper as a whole reports these results and caveats: All 130 or so repertoires were used to score co-occurrence in the validation cohort in a later analysis, because that analysis had no HLA typing for the cohort. Of the cluster scores, approximately 95% were above 0 in a later analysis, which found that TCRs clustered in the first cohort also tended to co-occur in the 120 validation repertoires. It was suggested by the authors that the approach could potentially be generalized to other disease states and immunological phenotypes. In both the original and validation cohorts, the classifier was reported to diagnose cytomegalovirus status with high specificity and sensitivity. In vitro tests confirmed that a few of the cytomegalovirus-associated TCR beta chains recognize cytomegalovirus antigens. The study listed 164 TCR beta chains as associated with cytomegalovirus. Most TCR sequences were observed very rarely across donors, whereas some public TCRs were present in many individuals.

Comment on this clone: What this receptor recognizes is not known. No clone much larger than this one lies a single base away; base qualities are absent.

Library prep was done by the immunoSEQ multiplex PCR assay. From the authors' description of their analysis: A statistical classification framework was built to diagnose cytomegalovirus status from the catalog of TCR beta chain sequences. Not all clones reach the TCRdb copy of this immuneACCESS table, which keeps in-frame sequences only. Checked studies attribute under half of the gap to unresolved V genes and leave the rest unexplained. V and J calls and clone size are copied from that table; D and trimming were computed from the DNA. Recorded for this sample are 200,000 to 250,000 clones; 90% to 95% of them occurred a single time. The biggest ten clones account for 1.1% of the sample. Donors formed part of the validation cohort, which comprised fewer than 150 subjects and was distinct from the first cohort of several hundred subjects. The clonotype was recovered from a young woman in good health and CMV-seronegative. The sample comprised PBMCs.

The CDR3 reads CASSLSPQVRGLETQYF. The DNA sequence is given as TGTGCCAGCAGTTTATCGCCTCAGGTCAGGGGGCTAGAGACCCAGTACTTC. Rearrangement joined TRBV27 to TRBJ2-5, and 8 bases in between align with TRBD1. Taken from the germline V gene (reference sequence), the CDR1 and CDR2 loops are MNHEY and SMNVEV. CDR3 length: 17 amino acids, cysteine to phenylalanine. Only the CDR3 DNA stays, 51 bases, in frame from base 1. V trim: 0 bases; J trim: 4 bases; unmatched bases: 10.